The 15 T cell receptor beta chains below come from one sample, sequenced in a study of T cell changes during pregnancy in multiple sclerosis. Assay used: immunoSEQ multiplex PCR; TCRdb lists only in-frame clones, some missing. The sample lists 45,000 to 65,000 clones; 75% to 95% were seen once. This sample comprised peripheral blood, obtained after pregnancy. These receptor sequences come from a female donor in good health, enrolled as a control in a pregnancy study.

This clone was detected only once. The chain is built from TRBV7-9 and TRBJ1-2, with TRBD1 identical over 7 bases. The length of the CDR3 is 13 residues. Germline V gene lookup returns CDR1 SEHNR and CDR2 FQNEAQ (reference sequence). Germline trimming cut 5 bases from V and 4 bases from J; bases unmatched to any gene: 4. The CDR3, as DNA: TGTGCCAGCAGCCCGGGACAGATCTATGGCTACACCTTC. It translates to CASSPGQIYGYTF.

The gene calls are TRBV7-9 and TRBJ1-1; D unresolved. Germline values: CDR1 SEHNR, CDR2 FQNEAQ (reference sequence). This CDR3 is 16 amino acids long. Between the trimmed V and J ends, which lost 5 bases and 4 bases, there was a span of 20 bases. Here the CDR3 reads CASSPSSALRPTEAFF. As DNA, the CDR3 is TGTGCCAGCAGCCCCAGCTCGGCGCTCAGGCCCACTGAAGCTTTCTTT.

CDR3: CASSYRPGTGGETQYF. The CDR3 region has the DNA TGTGCCAGCAGTTACCGCCCCGGGACAGGGGGAGAGACCCAGTACTTC. V gene TRBV6-5 combines with J gene TRBJ2-5; TRBD1 matches 11 bases. Germline CDR1 MNHEY, CDR2 SVGAGI. J gave up 4 bases and V 2 bases, and 6 bases lay outside the gene matches. This CDR3 comprises 16 residues.

This chain uses TRBV6-5 with TRBJ1-6, with unresolved D. The V gene lost 5 bases and the J gene lost 5 bases, with 10 bases spanning the gap. The V gene's germline CDR1 is MNHEY and CDR2 SVGAGI. The CDR3 runs 14 residues. The DNA of the CDR3 is TGTGCCAGCAGTCCTCGGGAAAATAATTCACCCCTCCACTTT. Its protein product is CASSPRENNSPLHF.

This clone came up once. J is TRBJ1-2 and V is TRBV7-8, with D unclear. Germline CDR1 SGHVS, CDR2 FQNEAQ. The CDR3 loop spans 14 amino acids. With 2 bases removed from V and 4 bases from J, the gap between germline ends came to 11 bases. In DNA form, the CDR3 reads TGTGCCAGCAGCTTAATGAGGCAGAGCTATGGCTACACCTTC. Encoded protein: CASSLMRQSYGYTF.

This chain connects TRBV6-1 to TRBJ1-3; a weak D match, TRBD1 (6 bases). V was clipped by 9 bases and J by 3 bases, with 18 bases between them. Per germline, CDR1 MNHNS and CDR2 SASEGT. The CDR3 consists of 15 residues. The CDR3 region has the DNA TGTGCCAGTGGATCCCCAGGGGTTTATGGAAACACCATATATTTT. It codes for CASGSPGVYGNTIYF.

The V call is TRBV4-1, the J call TRBJ2-1, with TRBD2 matching 14 bases. Trimming at V came to 3 bases and at J to 4 bases, leaving 5 bases not matched to a gene. Germline-derived CDR1 and CDR2 are MGHRA and YSYEKL. CDR3 length equals 17 residues. CDR3 residues: CASSQGTSGSEYNEQFF. The CDR3 DNA reads as TGCGCCAGCAGCCAGGGGACTAGCGGGAGTGAGTACAATGAGCAGTTCTTC.

The chain uses TRBV11-2 and TRBJ2-1, with D uncertain. This CDR3 is 17 amino acids long. Trimming removed 1 base from V and 0 bases from J, with 13 bases in between. Germline-derived CDR1 and CDR2 are SGHAT and FQNNGV. DNA of the CDR3: TGTGCCAGCAGCTTAGCCTTACTGGGCCACTCCTACAATGAGCAGTTCTTC. Residues: CASSLALLGHSYNEQFF. The full variable domain, rest sourced from reference TRBV11-2 and TRBJ2-1, is EAGVAQSPRYKIIEKRQSVAFWCNPISGHATLYWYQQILGQGPKLLIQFQNNGVVDDSQLPKDRFSAERLKGVDSTLKIQPAKLEDSAVYLCASSLALLGHSYNEQFFGPGTRLTVL.

The V gene is TRBV7-9, the J gene TRBJ2-3; D unresolved. Germline V gene lookup returns CDR1 SEHNR and CDR2 FQNEAQ (reference sequence). Trimming shortened V by 4 bases and J by 0 bases, and 11 bases separated the two germline ends. The CDR3 is made up of 15 amino acids. The DNA for the CDR3 is TGTGCCAGCAGCTACCTACGAACTAGCACAGATACGCAGTATTTT. Amino acids: CASSYLRTSTDTQYF.

The rearrangement links TRBV9 to TRBJ2-5; 11 nucleotides line up with TRBD2. V shed 3 bases and J 1 base; nucleotides not matched to a gene: 8. Germline V gene lookup returns CDR1 SGDLS and CDR2 YYNGEE. The CDR3 has 17 residues. CDR3 coding DNA: TGTGCCAGCAGCGAGGTGGGGACTAGCGGTTTCCAAGAGACCCAGTACTTC. This encodes CASSEVGTSGFQETQYF.

V gene TRBV7-6 combines with J gene TRBJ1-3; D unclear. Germline CDR1 SGHVS, CDR2 FNYEAQ. Trimming pared 4 bases from V and 4 bases from J, leaving 5 bases between. The CDR3 is 12 residues long. CDR3 DNA: TGTGCCAGCAGCTCCGTCGGAAACACCATATATTTT. This encodes CASSSVGNTIYF.

The V call is TRBV6-5, the J call TRBJ1-2; D not certain. Between the trimmed V and J ends, which lost 2 bases and 5 bases, there was a span of 9 bases. The CDR3 runs 13 residues. Germline V lookup: CDR1 MNHEY, CDR2 SVGAGI. DNA for the CDR3: TGTGCCAGCAGTTACCAGAAGCGATATGGCTACACCTTC. Encoded protein: CASSYQKRYGYTF.

The chain couples TRBV7-3 to TRBJ2-1; the match to TRBD2 covers 11 bases. The V segment lost 3 bases and the J segment 7 bases; nucleotides outside the gene matches: 8. The germline gives CDR1 SGHTA, CDR2 FQGTGA. CDR3 length: 16 amino acids. The CDR3 region is CASSFISGRGGNEQFF. DNA for the CDR3: TGTGCCAGCAGCTTTATTAGCGGGAGGGGGGGTAATGAGCAGTTCTTC.

This clone has a single count. CDR3: CASRSDMFTEAFF. The CDR3 DNA follows: TGTGCCAGCAGATCCGACATGTTCACTGAAGCTTTCTTT. This rearrangement joins TRBV7-2 to TRBJ1-1; unclear D gene. V was pared by 6 bases and J by 4 bases, with 12 bases between. Germline lookup yields CDR1 SGHTA and CDR2 FQGNSA. This CDR3 spans 13 amino acids.

The sample holds one count of this clone. The V call is TRBV29-1, the J call TRBJ2-7; maybe TRBD1 (7 bases). The CDR3 is 14 amino acids. The germline CDR1 and CDR2 sequences are SQVTM and ANQGSEA. The V end lost 1 base, the J end lost 7 bases, and 17 bases lay between the germline ends. The CDR3 protein is CSVEVRGAGGEQYF. As DNA, the CDR3 is TGCAGCGTTGAAGTGAGGGGCGCAGGGGGGGAGCAGTACTTC.